The T cell receptor (beta chain) described here comes from a study of shared clonotypes between healthy human individuals. Study findings and constraints: In this cohort, only blood was sampled, and tissue repertoires likely differ.

The germline V gene has CDR1 SGHDT and CDR2 YYEEEE. Unmatched junction bases numbered 7, after V lost 0 bases and J lost 1 base. The CDR3 sequence is 16 residues long. Deep level was the assay's run setting. Method: immunoSEQ multiplex PCR; TCRdb's copy keeps in-frame clones and lacks some. The sample has about 2.4 million clones; roughly 93% are singletons. About this clone: The antigen is not known.

Within Nashville, Tennessee resided all donors, each a Caucasian adult. This chain connects TRBV5-6 to TRBJ2-7; 7 bases match TRBD1. The sequenced sample was naive CD4+ T cells from PBMCs. As to subset: CD45RA+ positively selected. The TCR comes from a man younger than 35 in good health. Some clones in this sample may be carry-over from other donors' samples. The CDR3 bases are TGTGCCAGCAGCTTGGGACAGGGCTTTGAATCCTACGAGCAGTACTTC. This translates into CASSLGQGFESYEQYF.